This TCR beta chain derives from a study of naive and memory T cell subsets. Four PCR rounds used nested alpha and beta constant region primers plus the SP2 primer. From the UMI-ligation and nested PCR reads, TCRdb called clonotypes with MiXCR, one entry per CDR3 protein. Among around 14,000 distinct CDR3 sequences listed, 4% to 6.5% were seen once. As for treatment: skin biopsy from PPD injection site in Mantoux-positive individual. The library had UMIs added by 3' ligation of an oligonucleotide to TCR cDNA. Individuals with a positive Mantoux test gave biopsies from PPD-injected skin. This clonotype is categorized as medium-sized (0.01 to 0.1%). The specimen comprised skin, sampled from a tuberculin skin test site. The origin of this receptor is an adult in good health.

CDR3 DNA: TGTGCCAGCAGCGGACGGGTAGATACGCAGTATTTT. It codes for CASSGRVDTQYF. The rearrangement uses TRBV7-2 and TRBJ2-3; D not certain. Germline V gives CDR1 SGHTA, CDR2 FQGNSA. The V end lost 5 bases, the J end lost 5 bases, and 8 bases lay between the germline ends. The CDR3 has 12 residues.